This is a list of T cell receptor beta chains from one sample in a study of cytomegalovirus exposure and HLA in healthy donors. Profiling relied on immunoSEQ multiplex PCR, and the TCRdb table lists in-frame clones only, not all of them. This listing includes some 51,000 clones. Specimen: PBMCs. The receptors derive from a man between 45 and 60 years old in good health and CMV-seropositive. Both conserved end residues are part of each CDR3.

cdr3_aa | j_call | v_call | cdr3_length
CASTRQGVYEQYF | TRBJ2-7 | TRBV7-2 | 13
CAWDTSTFTQYF | TRBJ2-3 | TRBV30 | 12
CASSTTGEARNTEAFF | TRBJ1-1 | TRBV5-1 | 16
CAWSVPGGLTDKQYF | TRBJ2-3 | TRBV30 | 15
CASSLETGGWEQYF | TRBJ2-7 | TRBV5-1 | 14
CASSLRDSYEQYF | TRBJ2-7 | TRBV18 | 13
CASSSQGQGLDEQYF | TRBJ2-7 | TRBV5-8 | 15
CASGGGDTDTQYF | TRBJ2-3 | TRBV9 | 13
CASRDHRGGGYTF | TRBJ1-2 | TRBV25-1 | 13
CASSYITAAAFF | TRBJ1-1 | TRBV6-5 | 12
CAWSEGNYGYTF | TRBJ1-2 | TRBV30 | 12
CASSQTYRGGDGYTF | TRBJ1-2 | TRBV7-9 | 15
CSVRGQGETEAFF | TRBJ1-1 | TRBV29-1 | 13
CASSQDYQRGGSYNEQFF | TRBJ2-1 | TRBV4-3 | 18
CASRPGQGASAFF | TRBJ1-1 | TRBV6-5 | 13
CASSDGLSETQYF | TRBJ2-5 | TRBV5-4 | 13
CASSSRGIMNTEAFF | TRBJ1-1 | TRBV5-4 | 15
CASSRQGLKSAPYGYTF | TRBJ1-2 | TRBV19 | 17